The sequence of this TCR beta chain was determined in a study of graft-versus-host responses after intestinal transplantation (dated by TCRdb to the early 2020s). About the full investigation: The transplants that recipients got were multivisceral, liver-intestinal, or isolated intestinal. A peak of at least 4% donor T cells among recipient peripheral blood mononuclear cells was the definition used for donor T cell macrochimerism. Rather than going through the commercial service, samples from three later patients were sequenced in-house on an Illumina MiSeq and processed with MiXCR. Of the roughly 24 intestinal transplant recipients enrolled in the cohort, one of whom was a retransplant, a few patients without pretransplant specimens were excluded. Alloreactive clones were identified by sequencing pre-transplant mixed lymphocyte reaction products and comparing these products with unstimulated pre-transplant donor and recipient T cells. Graft-versus-host and host-versus-graft alloreactive T cell clones were tracked in the graft, circulation and bone marrow after intestinal transplantation using bulk TCR-beta CDR3 sequencing. All recipients received anti-thymocyte globulin induction followed by maintenance tacrolimus and steroids for three to four years.

The study at large found these results: Conclusions were limited by the relatively low number and heterogeneity of intestinal transplant patients. Early after transplant, declines in HvG clones were associated with peak levels of circulating GvH clones. GvH clones turned up in recipient bone marrow, with some appearing earlier in ileal mucosa or blood, a pattern consistent with an intestinal mucosal origin. In patients with donor T cell macrochimerism, the allografts had high GvH to HvG T cell clonal ratios.

Bone marrow was aspirated after transplant from the posterior iliac crest or another site chosen by the physician. Trimming removed 0 bases from V and 4 bases from J; the gene matches leave 6 bases unexplained. CDR1 and CDR2 (SGDLS, YYNGEE) derive from the germline V gene. The cysteine opens and the phenylalanine closes a CDR3 of 15 amino acids. This entry keeps only the CDR3 DNA: 45 bases, framed from base 1. Turning to this clone: The target of this receptor is not known. Base qualities are not at hand, and no much larger clone is one base apart.

Libraries were constructed by the immunoSEQ multiplex PCR assay. For most patients, genomic DNA was subjected to high-throughput TCR-beta CDR3 sequencing by Adaptive Biotechnologies. The original methods were these. TCR sequencing data were retrieved from Adaptive's ImmunoSEQ software for 15 to 20 patients, whereas three other patients were processed with MiXCR and VDJtools. Because the origin of CDR3 nucleotide sequences shared between donor and recipient could not be assigned, those sequences were removed. At least 2-fold expansion over unstimulated cells and a minimum CFSE-low frequency of 0.002% (template counts) or 0.001% (read counts) were required for clones to be classified as alloreactive. Clones detected in sequenced pre-transplant spleen, lymph node, or MLR CFSE-low populations of the donor or recipient were defined as mappable. Cumulative frequency of alloreactive clones was calculated as a percentage of all sequences weighted by copy number. TCRdb's version of the immuneACCESS table is confined to in-frame rearrangements and falls short of the full clone set. An unresolved V gene accounts for under half of the shortfall where checked; the remainder is of unknown origin. That table furnishes V, J and clone size, whereas the DNA furnished D and trimming. A total of under 25,000 clones appear in this sample, roughly nine tenths of them only once. The ten top clones hold roughly 51% of the sample.

The sequence was obtained from a human patient who received an intestinal transplant, so some T cells may come from the graft donor. The chain was built from TRBV9 and TRBJ2-7; TRBD2 lines up with 8 middle nucleotides. Material: bone marrow, obtained just under 130 days after transplant. The sequence in DNA is TGTGCCAGCAGCGTAGGCGGCGGGAGGCTGTACGAGCAGTACTTC. The encoded protein is CASSVGGGRLYEQYF. Full variable domain (CDR3 extended with the reference TRBV9 and TRBJ2-7 proteins): DSGVTQTPKHLITATGQRVTLRCSPRSGDLSVYWYQQSLDQGLQFLIQYYNGEERAKGNILERFSAQQFPDLHSELNLSSLELGDSALYFCASSVGGGRLYEQYFGPGTRLTVT.